This T cell receptor (beta chain) was found in a study of metastatic and nonmetastatic thyroid tumors. Study as a whole: Repertoire data that came from the blood and tumor or nodule tissue of malignant and benign thyroid patients were compared.

Thyroid surgery took place with no prior treatment in any patient. This clone was counted at least ten times. TCRdb recomputed clones from the PCR reads via MiXCR. The table records 30,000 to 35,000 clones, about a fifth of them present only once. This TCR came from a male donor with papillary thyroid cancer or a benign thyroid nodule (not recorded which). Some clones in this sample may be carry-over from other donors' samples. The source material was tumor tissue.

The chain's CDR3 is CSAKTVDTQYF. The CDR3 DNA reads TGCAGTGCTAAGACCGTAGATACGCAGTATTTT. The chain uses TRBV20-1 and TRBJ2-3; D not resolved. Germline V gene data show CDR1 as DFQATT and CDR2 as SNEGSKA (reference sequence). Trimming pared 4 bases from V and 5 bases from J, leaving 7 bases between. This CDR3 is built from 11 residues.